This TCR beta chain was identified in a study of patients and donors after allogeneic stem cell transplantation (dated by TCRdb to the early 2020s). This clonotype was picked up many times. It lacks a known antigen. Base qualities are not provided; no much larger clone lies one nucleotide away. Library prep was done by RT-PCR. Sequencing used a NextSeq 550. TCRdb itself trimmed the public reads at Q25 with fastp, ran MiXCR and retained productive beta chains. Each CDR3 protein appears once, grouped with its most common genes and DNA. This sample gives more than 75,000 distinct CDR3 sequences in total; roughly 5.2% of them show up just once. The ten most abundant clones make up 2.6% of the sample. Trimming takes 2 bases from V and 2 bases from J, and the germline ends sit 18 bases apart. From the cysteine through the phenylalanine, the CDR3 covers 17 amino acids. This entry keeps only the CDR3 DNA: 51 bases, framed from base 1. Per the germline V gene, SGHVS is the CDR1 and FQNEAQ is the CDR2.

The receptor comes from a human donor who was either an allogeneic HSCT recipient or a stem cell or donor lymphocyte infusion donor (not recorded which). It is not recorded whose cells these are; they may come from a transplant donor. The receptor chain draws on TRBV7-8 and TRBJ1-1; no D gene is confidently identified. The specimen sequenced was blood, either unsorted or a sorted T cell fraction (not recorded which). CDR3 reads: CASSLIGPQKLNTEAFF. The DNA sequence follows: TGTGCCAGCAGCTTAATCGGTCCCCAAAAATTAAACACTGAAGCTTTCTTT.